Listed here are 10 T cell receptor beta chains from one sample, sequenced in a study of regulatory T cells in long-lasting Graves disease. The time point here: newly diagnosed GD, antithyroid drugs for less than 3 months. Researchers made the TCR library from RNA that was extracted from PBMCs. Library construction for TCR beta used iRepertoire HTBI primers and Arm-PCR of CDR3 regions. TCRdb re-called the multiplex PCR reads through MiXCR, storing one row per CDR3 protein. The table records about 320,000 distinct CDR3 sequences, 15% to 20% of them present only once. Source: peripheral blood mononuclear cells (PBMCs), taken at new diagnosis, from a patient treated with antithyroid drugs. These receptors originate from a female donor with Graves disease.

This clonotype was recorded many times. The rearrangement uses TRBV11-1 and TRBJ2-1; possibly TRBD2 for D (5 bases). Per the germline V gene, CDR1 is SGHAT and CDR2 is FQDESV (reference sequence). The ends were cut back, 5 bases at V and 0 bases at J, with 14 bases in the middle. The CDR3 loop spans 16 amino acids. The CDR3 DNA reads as TGTGCCAGCAGCCCCGGACTGTGGCTCTCCTACAATGAGCAGTTCTTC. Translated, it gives CASSPGLWLSYNEQFF. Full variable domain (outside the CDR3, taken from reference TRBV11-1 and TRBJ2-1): EAEVAQSPRYKITEKSQAVAFWCDPISGHATLYWYRQILGQGPELLVQFQDESVVDDSQLPKDRFSAERLKGVDSTLKIQPAELGDSAMYLCASSPGLWLSYNEQFFGPGTRLTVL.

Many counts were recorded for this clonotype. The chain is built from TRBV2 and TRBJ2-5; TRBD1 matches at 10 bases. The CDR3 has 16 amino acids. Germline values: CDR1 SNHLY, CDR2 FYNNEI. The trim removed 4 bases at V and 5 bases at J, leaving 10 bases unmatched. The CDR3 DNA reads TGTGCCAGCAGTGTCCCCCGGGACAGGGGAGACGAGACCCAGTACTTC. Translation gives CASSVPRDRGDETQYF. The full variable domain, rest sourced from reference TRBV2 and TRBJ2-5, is EPEVTQTPSHQVTQMGQEVILRCVPISNHLYFYWYRQILGQKVEFLVSFYNNEISEKSEIFDDQFSVERPDGSNFTLKIRSTKLEDSAMYFCASSVPRDRGDETQYFGPGTRLLVL.

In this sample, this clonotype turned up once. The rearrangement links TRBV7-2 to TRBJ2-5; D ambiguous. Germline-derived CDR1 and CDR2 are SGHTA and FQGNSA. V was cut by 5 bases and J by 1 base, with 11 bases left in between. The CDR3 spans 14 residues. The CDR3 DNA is TGTGCCAGCAGCCCAAGCCGTTCCCAAGAGACCCAGTACTTC. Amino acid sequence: CASSPSRSQETQYF.

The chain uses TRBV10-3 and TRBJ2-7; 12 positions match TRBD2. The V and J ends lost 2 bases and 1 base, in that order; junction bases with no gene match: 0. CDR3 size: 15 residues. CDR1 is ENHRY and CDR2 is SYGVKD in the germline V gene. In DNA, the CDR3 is TGTGCCATCAGTGAGGGGACTAGCGGGTCCTACGAGCAGTACTTC. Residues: CAISEGTSGSYEQYF.

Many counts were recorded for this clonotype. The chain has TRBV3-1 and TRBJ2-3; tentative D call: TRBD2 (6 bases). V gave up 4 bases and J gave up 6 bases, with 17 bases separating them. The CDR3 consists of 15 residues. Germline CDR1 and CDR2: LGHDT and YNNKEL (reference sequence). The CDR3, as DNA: TGTGCCAGCAGCCGGTCCGGGACTCCGGCCGATACGCAGTATTTT. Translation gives CASSRSGTPADTQYF.

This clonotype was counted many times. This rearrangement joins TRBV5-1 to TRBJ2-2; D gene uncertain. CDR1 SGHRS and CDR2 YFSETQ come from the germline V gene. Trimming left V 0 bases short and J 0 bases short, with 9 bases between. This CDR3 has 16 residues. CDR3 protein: CASSLAGGSNTGELFF. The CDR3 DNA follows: TGCGCCAGCAGCTTGGCGGGCGGATCGAACACCGGGGAGCTGTTTTTT.

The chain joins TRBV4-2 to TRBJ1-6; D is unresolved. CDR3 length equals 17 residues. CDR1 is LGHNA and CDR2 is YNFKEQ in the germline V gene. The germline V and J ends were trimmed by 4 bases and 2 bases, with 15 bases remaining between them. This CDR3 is CASSPVVGGTYNSPLHF. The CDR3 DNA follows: TGTGCCAGCAGCCCAGTCGTGGGAGGGACCTATAATTCACCCCTCCACTTT.

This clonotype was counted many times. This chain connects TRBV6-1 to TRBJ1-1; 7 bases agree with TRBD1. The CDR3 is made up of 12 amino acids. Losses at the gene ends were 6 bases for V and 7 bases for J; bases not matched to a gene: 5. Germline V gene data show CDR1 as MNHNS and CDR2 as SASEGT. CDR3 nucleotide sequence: TGTGCCAGCAGCAAGACAGGGATTGAAGCTTTCTTT. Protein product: CASSKTGIEAFF.

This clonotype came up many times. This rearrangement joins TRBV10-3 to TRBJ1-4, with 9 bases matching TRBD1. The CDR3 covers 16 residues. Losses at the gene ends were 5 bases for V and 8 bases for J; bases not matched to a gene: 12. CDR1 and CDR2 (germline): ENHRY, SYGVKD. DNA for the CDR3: TGTGCCATCAGTCCTGGGAGAGACAGGGGGAACGAAAAACTGTTTTTT. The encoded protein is CAISPGRDRGNEKLFF.

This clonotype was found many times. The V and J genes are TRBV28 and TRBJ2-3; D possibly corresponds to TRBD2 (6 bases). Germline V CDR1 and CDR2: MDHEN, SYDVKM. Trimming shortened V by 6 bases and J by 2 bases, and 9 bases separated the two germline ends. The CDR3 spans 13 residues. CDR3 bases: TGTGCCAGCAGGGAGGGGAACACAGATACGCAGTATTTT. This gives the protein CASREGNTDTQYF. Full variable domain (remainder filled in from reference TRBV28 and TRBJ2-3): DVKVTQSSRYLVKRTGEKVFLECVQDMDHENMFWYRQDPGLGLRLIYFSYDVKMKEKGDIPEGYSVSREKKERFSLILESASTNQTSMYLCASREGNTDTQYFGPGTRLTVL.